The 16 T cell receptor beta chains reported below all come from one sample, sequenced in a study of PD-1 blockade in classical Hodgkin lymphoma. Every patient experienced relapse after autologous stem cell transplantation, and brentuximab vedotin exposure varied. Produced via immunoSEQ multiplex PCR; TCRdb's table is partial and in-frame only. The repertoire holds some 10,000 clones, more than 75% seen once, with 30% to 40% in the top ten. The starting material was peripheral blood mononuclear cells (PBMCs), obtained before the second cycle of nivolumab. The source of these receptors is a human donor with classical Hodgkin lymphoma.

V and J are TRBV7-9 and TRBJ2-5; 9 nucleotides match TRBD1. V gave up 5 bases and J gave up 5 bases; unmatched junction bases: 6. CDR1 is SEHNR and CDR2 is FQNEAQ in the germline V gene (reference sequence). The CDR3 is made up of 14 amino acids. The DNA for the CDR3 is TGTGCCAGCAGCGTTACAGGGGGCAGGGAGACCCAGTACTTC. This translates into CASSVTGGRETQYF.

The chain links TRBV5-1 to TRBJ2-7; TRBD2 agrees at 10 bases. Trimming at V came to 3 bases and at J to 3 bases, leaving 9 bases not matched to a gene. Germline V lookup: CDR1 SGHRS, CDR2 YFSETQ. The CDR3 has 16 amino acids. CDR3 in DNA: TGCGCCAGCAGCTCCTTAGCGGGAGGTACAGGCTACGAGCAGTACTTC. It specifies CASSSLAGGTGYEQYF.

This chain links TRBV7-9 with TRBJ2-4; D is undetermined. CDR1 is SEHNR and CDR2 is FQNEAQ in the germline V gene (reference sequence). CDR3 length: 13 residues. Trimming removed 4 bases from V and 6 bases from J, with 10 bases in between. The CDR3 is CASSSTTRNIQYF. In DNA form, the CDR3 reads TGTGCCAGCAGCTCCACCACTCGAAACATTCAGTACTTC.

The chain combines TRBV5-1 with TRBJ2-5; TRBD2 agrees at 14 bases. V lost 5 bases to trimming and J lost 7 bases; unmatched junction nucleotides: 7. Germline CDR1 reads SGHRS; CDR2 reads YFSETQ. The CDR3 loop spans 15 amino acids. The CDR3 loop reads CASRDGLAGGMTQYF. In nucleotides, the CDR3 is TGCGCCAGCAGGGATGGACTAGCGGGAGGAATGACCCAGTACTTC. Complete variable domain (other parts from reference TRBV5-1 and TRBJ2-5): KAGVTQTPRYLIKTRGQQVTLSCSPISGHRSVSWYQQTPGQGLQFLFEYFSETQRNKGNFPGRFSGRQFSNSRSEMNVSTLELGDSALYLCASRDGLAGGMTQYFGPGTRLLVL.

The chain carries TRBV10-2 and TRBJ2-1; 14 bases are a match to TRBD2. The CDR3 length is 19 residues. Per germline, CDR1 WSHSY and CDR2 SAAADI. The V gene end was trimmed by 5 bases and the J gene end by 1 base; junction bases not matched to a gene: 10. CDR3 nucleotide sequence: TGCGCCAGCAGTTCAGAGGGACTAGCGGGAGCCCTTTCCTACAATGAGCAGTTCTTC. Its protein is CASSSEGLAGALSYNEQFF.

This clone has just one count. The chain combines TRBV2 with TRBJ2-3, with D perhaps matching TRBD1 (6 bases). Per the germline V gene, CDR1 is SNHLY and CDR2 is FYNNEI. This CDR3 has 15 residues. Trimming took 4 bases from V and 5 from J, leaving 16 bases between them. CDR3 in amino acids: CASSGQGRYQDTQYF. CDR3 DNA sequence: TGTGCCAGCAGTGGGCAGGGGCGTTACCAAGATACGCAGTATTTT. The variable domain in full, with the rest retrieved from reference TRBV2 and TRBJ2-3, is EPEVTQTPSHQVTQMGQEVILRCVPISNHLYFYWYRQILGQKVEFLVSFYNNEISEKSEIFDDQFSVERPDGSNFTLKIRSTKLEDSAMYFCASSGQGRYQDTQYFGPGTRLTVL.

The gene calls are TRBV20-1 and TRBJ2-5; D unclear. V shed 4 bases and J shed 1 base, with 4 bases lying between them. CDR3 length equals 11 residues. The V gene's germline CDR1 is DFQATT and CDR2 SNEGSKA (reference sequence). The CDR3 spells CSATFQETQYF. CDR3 DNA sequence: TGCAGTGCTACCTTCCAAGAGACCCAGTACTTC.

CDR3 bases: TGCGCCAGCAGCCCGGGACAACTCAATCAGCCCCAGCATTTT. This codes for CASSPGQLNQPQHF. The chain recombines TRBV5-1 with TRBJ1-5; D is perhaps TRBD1 (6 bases). V was trimmed by 4 bases and J by 3 bases, leaving 11 bases between them. CDR3 length: 14 residues. Per germline, CDR1 SGHRS and CDR2 YFSETQ.

This chain joins TRBV6-6 and TRBJ2-3; D remains ambiguous. Trimming shortened V by 6 bases and J by 3 bases, and 4 bases separated the two germline ends. Germline assignment: CDR1 MNHNY and CDR2 SVGAGI (reference sequence). The CDR3 totals 11 residues. The chain's CDR3 is CASRSTDTQYF. DNA for the CDR3: TGTGCCAGCAGGAGTACAGATACGCAGTATTTT.

This chain links TRBV19 with TRBJ1-1; D remains ambiguous. This CDR3 has 13 residues. V was pared by 0 bases and J by 8 bases, with 10 bases between. Germline V CDR1 and CDR2: LNHDA, SQIVND (reference sequence). CDR3 loop: CASSIDKGREAFF. DNA for the CDR3: TGTGCCAGTAGTATAGATAAGGGCAGAGAAGCTTTCTTT.

This sequence joins TRBV7-2 and TRBJ1-1; no clear D. Germline lookup yields CDR1 SGHTA and CDR2 FQGNSA. Trimming took 1 base from V and 1 from J, leaving 7 bases between them. The CDR3 loop spans 14 amino acids. CDR3 loop: CASSLVGRNTEAFF. The CDR3 nucleotides read TGTGCCAGCAGCTTAGTTGGACGGAACACTGAAGCTTTCTTT.

The chain links TRBV30 to TRBJ1-5; no clear D gene. CDR3 size: 18 residues. Germline lookup yields CDR1 GTSNPN and CDR2 SVGIG (reference sequence). Trimming left V 1 base short and J 0 bases short, with 19 bases between. DNA of the CDR3: TGTGCCTGGAGTGCCCCCGAACGCGTACCATATAGCAATCAGCCCCAGCATTTT. Translated, it gives CAWSAPERVPYSNQPQHF.

J is TRBJ2-2 and V is TRBV19, with D uncertain. The V and J ends lost 2 bases and 2 bases respectively, with 15 bases between them. The CDR3 has 17 amino acids. The germline CDR1 and CDR2 sequences are LNHDA and SQIVND (reference sequence). The CDR3: CASSIWSDGPNTGELFF. The CDR3 DNA reads TGTGCCAGTAGTATATGGTCGGACGGGCCAAACACCGGGGAGCTGTTTTTT. Complete variable domain (other parts from reference TRBV19 and TRBJ2-2): DGGITQSPKYLFRKEGQNVTLSCEQNLNHDAMYWYRQDPGQGLRLIYYSQIVNDFQKGDIAEGYSVSREKKESFPLTVTSAQKNPTAFYLCASSIWSDGPNTGELFFGEGSRLTVL.

This sequence joins TRBV2 and TRBJ2-2, with a weak D call TRBD1 (5 bases). V was cut by 7 bases and J by 2 bases, with 11 bases left in between. This CDR3 is 14 amino acids long. Germline V gene sequence: CDR1 SNHLY, CDR2 FYNNEI. The CDR3 region is CASKLGQNTGELFF. The DNA of the CDR3 is TGTGCCAGCAAGCTCGGACAAAACACCGGGGAGCTGTTTTTT.

The J gene is TRBJ1-5, the V gene TRBV19, with D unclear. The V gene's germline CDR1 is LNHDA and CDR2 SQIVND (reference sequence). The CDR3 has 15 residues. The V end was cut by 5 bases, the J end by 0 bases, with 11 bases between. CDR3 sequence: CASSLRTDSNQPQHF. The CDR3 coding sequence is TGTGCCAGTAGTCTCAGAACAGATAGCAATCAGCCCCAGCATTTT.

The chain combines TRBV9 with TRBJ2-3; D call uncertain. The CDR3 runs 14 residues. V lost 0 bases, J lost 1 base, and 6 bases lay in between. Germline lookup yields CDR1 SGDLS and CDR2 YYNGEE. CDR3 nucleotides: TGTGCCAGCAGCGTAGAAAAGGGCACAGATACGCAGTATTTT. Protein product: CASSVEKGTDTQYF. Full variable domain (rest looked up from reference TRBV9 and TRBJ2-3): DSGVTQTPKHLITATGQRVTLRCSPRSGDLSVYWYQQSLDQGLQFLIQYYNGEERAKGNILERFSAQQFPDLHSELNLSSLELGDSALYFCASSVEKGTDTQYFGPGTRLTVL.